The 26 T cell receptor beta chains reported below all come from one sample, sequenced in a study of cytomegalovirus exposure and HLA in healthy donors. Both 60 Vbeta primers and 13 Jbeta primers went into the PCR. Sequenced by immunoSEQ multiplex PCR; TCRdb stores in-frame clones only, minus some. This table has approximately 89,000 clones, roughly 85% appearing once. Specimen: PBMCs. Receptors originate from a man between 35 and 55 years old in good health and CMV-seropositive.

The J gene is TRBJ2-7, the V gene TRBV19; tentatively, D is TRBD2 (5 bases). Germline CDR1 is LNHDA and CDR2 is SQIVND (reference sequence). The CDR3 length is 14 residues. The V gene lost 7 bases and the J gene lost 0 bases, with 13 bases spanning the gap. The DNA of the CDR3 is TGTGCCAGTAACGCGGGCAGAAGCTCCTACGAGCAGTACTTC. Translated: CASNAGRSSYEQYF.

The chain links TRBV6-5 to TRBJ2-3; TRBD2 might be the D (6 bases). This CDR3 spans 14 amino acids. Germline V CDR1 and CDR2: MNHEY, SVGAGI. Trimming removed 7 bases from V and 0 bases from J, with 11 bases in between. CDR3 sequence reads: CASKAGPSTDTQYF. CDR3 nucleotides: TGTGCCAGCAAGGCGGGGCCTAGCACAGATACGCAGTATTTT.

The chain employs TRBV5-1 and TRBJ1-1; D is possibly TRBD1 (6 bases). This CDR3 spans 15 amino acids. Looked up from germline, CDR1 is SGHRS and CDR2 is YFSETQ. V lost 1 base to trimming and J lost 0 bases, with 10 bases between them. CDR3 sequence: CASSLSGVLNTEAFF. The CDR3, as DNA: TGCGCCAGCAGCTTGTCAGGGGTCTTGAACACTGAAGCTTTCTTT.

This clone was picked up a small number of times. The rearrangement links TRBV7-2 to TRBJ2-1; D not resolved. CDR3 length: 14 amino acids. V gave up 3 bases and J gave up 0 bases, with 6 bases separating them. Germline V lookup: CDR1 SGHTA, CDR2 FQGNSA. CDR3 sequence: CASSFPRSYNEQFF. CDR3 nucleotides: TGTGCCAGCAGCTTTCCGCGCTCCTACAATGAGCAGTTCTTC.

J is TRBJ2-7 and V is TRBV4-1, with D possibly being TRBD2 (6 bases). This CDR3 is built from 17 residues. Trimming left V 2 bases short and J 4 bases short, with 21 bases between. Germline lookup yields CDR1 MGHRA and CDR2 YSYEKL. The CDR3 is CASSQNGGLGAGYEQYF. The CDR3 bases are TGCGCCAGCAGCCAAAATGGGGGACTCGGGGCAGGTTACGAGCAGTACTTC.

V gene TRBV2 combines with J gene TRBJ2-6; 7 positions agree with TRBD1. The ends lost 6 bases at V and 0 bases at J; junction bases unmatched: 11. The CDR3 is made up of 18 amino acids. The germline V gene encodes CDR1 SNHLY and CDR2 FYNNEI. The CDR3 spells CASRIQPGQNSGANVLTF. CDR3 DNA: TGTGCCAGCAGAATTCAACCGGGACAGAACTCTGGGGCCAACGTCCTGACTTTC.

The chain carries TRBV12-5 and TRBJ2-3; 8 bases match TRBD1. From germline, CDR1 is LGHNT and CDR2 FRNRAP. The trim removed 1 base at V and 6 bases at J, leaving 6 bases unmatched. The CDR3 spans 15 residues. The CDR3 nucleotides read TGTGCTAGTGGTTTGGGACAGGGGTTGGGGGATACGCAGTATTTT. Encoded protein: CASGLGQGLGDTQYF.

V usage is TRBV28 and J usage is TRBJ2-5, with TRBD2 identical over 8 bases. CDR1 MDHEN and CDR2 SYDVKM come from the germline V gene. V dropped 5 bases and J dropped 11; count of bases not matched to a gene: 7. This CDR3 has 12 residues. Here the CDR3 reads CASSPQLAEQYF. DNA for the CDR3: TGTGCCAGCAGTCCACAACTAGCGGAGCAGTACTTC.

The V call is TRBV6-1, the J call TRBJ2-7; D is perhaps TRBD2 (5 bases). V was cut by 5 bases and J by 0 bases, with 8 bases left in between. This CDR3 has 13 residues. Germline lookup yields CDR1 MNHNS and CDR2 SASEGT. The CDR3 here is CASSIRGSYEQYF. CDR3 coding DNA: TGTGCCAGCAGTATCCGGGGCTCCTACGAGCAGTACTTC.

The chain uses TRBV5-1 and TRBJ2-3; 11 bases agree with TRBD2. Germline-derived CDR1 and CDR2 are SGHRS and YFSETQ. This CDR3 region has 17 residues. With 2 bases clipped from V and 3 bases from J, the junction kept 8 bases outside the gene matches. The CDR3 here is CASSFSSGGAGTDTQYF. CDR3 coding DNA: TGCGCCAGCAGCTTCAGTAGCGGGGGGGCCGGGACAGATACGCAGTATTTT.

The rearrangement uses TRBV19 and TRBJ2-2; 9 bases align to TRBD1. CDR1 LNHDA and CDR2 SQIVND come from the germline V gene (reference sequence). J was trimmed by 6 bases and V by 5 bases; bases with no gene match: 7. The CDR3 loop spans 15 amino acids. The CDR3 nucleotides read TGTGCCAGTAGTCCCGGACAGGGGAGGGCCGGGGAGCTGTTTTTT. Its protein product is CASSPGQGRAGELFF.

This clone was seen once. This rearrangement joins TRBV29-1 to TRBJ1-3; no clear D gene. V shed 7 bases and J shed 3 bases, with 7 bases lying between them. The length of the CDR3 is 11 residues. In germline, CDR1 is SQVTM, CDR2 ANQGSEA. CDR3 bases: TGCAGCGCGCGGAATGGAAACACCATATATTTT. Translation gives CSARNGNTIYF.

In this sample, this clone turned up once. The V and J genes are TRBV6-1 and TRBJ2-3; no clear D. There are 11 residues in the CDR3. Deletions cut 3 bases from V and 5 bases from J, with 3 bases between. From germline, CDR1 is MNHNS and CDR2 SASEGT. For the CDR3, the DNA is TGTGCCAGCAGTGAGCGAGATACGCAGTATTTT. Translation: CASSERDTQYF.

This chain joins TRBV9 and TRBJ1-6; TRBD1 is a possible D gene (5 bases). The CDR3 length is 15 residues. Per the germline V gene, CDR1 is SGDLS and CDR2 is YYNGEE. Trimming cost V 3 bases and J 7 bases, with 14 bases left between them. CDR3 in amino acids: CASSGPGGGNSPLHF. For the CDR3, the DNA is TGTGCCAGCAGCGGCCCCGGGGGGGGGAATTCACCCCTCCACTTT. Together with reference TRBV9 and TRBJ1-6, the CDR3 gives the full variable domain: DSGVTQTPKHLITATGQRVTLRCSPRSGDLSVYWYQQSLDQGLQFLIQYYNGEERAKGNILERFSAQQFPDLHSELNLSSLELGDSALYFCASSGPGGGNSPLHFGNGTRLTVT.

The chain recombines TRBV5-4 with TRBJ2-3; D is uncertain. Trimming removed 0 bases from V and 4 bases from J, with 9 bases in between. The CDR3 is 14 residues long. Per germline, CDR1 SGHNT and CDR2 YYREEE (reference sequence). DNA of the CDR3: TGTGCCAGCAGCTTGGCTGGAAGCGCAGATACGCAGTATTTT. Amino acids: CASSLAGSADTQYF.

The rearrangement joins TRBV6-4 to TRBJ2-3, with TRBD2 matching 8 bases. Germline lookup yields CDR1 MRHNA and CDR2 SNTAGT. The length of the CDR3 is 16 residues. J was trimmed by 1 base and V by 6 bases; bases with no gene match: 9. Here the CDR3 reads CASSSMRLARTDTQYF. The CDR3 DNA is TGTGCCAGCAGCTCAATGAGACTAGCGCGCACAGATACGCAGTATTTT.

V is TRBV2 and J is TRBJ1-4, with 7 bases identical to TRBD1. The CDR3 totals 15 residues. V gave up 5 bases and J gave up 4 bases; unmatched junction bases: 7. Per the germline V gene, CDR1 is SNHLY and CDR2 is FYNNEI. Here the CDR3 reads CASSFTGALNEKLFF. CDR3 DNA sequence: TGTGCCAGCAGTTTCACAGGGGCCCTTAATGAAAAACTGTTTTTT.

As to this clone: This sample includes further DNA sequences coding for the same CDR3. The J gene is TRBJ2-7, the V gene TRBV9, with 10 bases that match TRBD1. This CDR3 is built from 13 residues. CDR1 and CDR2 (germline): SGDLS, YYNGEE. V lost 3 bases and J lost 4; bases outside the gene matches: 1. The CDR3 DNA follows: TGTGCCAGCAGCGAGGGACAGGGGTACGAGCAGTACTTC. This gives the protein CASSEGQGYEQYF.

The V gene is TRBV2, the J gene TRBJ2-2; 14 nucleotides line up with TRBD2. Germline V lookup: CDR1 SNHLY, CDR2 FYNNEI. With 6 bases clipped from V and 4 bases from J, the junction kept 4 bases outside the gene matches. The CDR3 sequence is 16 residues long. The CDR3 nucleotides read TGTGCCAGCAGCGGACTAGCGGGAGGACTCACCGGGGAGCTGTTTTTT. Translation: CASSGLAGGLTGELFF.

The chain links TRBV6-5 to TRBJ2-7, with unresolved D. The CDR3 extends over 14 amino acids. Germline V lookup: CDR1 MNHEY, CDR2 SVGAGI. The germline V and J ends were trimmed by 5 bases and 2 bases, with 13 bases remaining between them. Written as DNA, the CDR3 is TGTGCCAGCAGTCCCGAACTGATACCCTACGAGCAGTACTTC. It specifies CASSPELIPYEQYF.

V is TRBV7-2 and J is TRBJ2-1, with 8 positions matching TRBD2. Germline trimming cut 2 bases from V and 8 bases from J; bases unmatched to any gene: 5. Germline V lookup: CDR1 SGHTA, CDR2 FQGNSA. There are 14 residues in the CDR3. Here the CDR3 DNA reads TGTGCCAGCAGCTTAACGGGGGGGCCCGATGAGCAGTTCTTC. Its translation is CASSLTGGPDEQFF.

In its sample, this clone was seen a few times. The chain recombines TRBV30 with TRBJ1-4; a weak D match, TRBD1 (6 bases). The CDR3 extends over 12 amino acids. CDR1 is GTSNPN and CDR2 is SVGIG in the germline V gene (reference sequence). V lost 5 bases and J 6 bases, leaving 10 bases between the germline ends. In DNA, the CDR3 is TGTGCCTGGGCCGGGACATATGAAAAACTGTTTTTT. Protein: CAWAGTYEKLFF.

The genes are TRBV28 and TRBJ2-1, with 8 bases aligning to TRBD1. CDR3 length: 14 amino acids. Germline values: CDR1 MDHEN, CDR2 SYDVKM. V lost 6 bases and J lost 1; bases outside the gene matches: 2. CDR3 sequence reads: CASRRDRSYNEQFF. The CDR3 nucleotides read TGTGCCAGCAGGAGGGACAGGTCCTACAATGAGCAGTTCTTC.

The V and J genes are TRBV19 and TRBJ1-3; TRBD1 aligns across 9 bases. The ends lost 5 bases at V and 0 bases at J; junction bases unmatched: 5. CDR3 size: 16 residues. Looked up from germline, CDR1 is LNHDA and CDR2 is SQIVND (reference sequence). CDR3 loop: CASSDYRGLSGNTIYF. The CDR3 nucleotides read TGTGCCAGTAGTGACTACAGGGGGCTCTCTGGAAACACCATATATTTT.

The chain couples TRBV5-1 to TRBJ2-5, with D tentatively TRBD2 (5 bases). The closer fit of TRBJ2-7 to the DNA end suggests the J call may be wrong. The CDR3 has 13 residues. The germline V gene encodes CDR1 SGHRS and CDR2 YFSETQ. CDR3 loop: CASSLRGSYEQYF. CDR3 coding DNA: TGCGCCAGCAGCTTGCGGGGTTCCTACGAGCAGTACTTC.

The CDR3 DNA sequence: TGTGCCACCAGCAGAGATCTGGACAGTAACTATGGCTACACCTTC. Translating it yields CATSRDLDSNYGYTF. J is TRBJ1-2 and V is TRBV15; tentatively, D is TRBD1 (6 bases). V was clipped by 0 bases and J by 1 base, with 9 bases between them. Germline values: CDR1 LNHNV, CDR2 YYDKDF (reference sequence). This CDR3 is built from 15 residues.